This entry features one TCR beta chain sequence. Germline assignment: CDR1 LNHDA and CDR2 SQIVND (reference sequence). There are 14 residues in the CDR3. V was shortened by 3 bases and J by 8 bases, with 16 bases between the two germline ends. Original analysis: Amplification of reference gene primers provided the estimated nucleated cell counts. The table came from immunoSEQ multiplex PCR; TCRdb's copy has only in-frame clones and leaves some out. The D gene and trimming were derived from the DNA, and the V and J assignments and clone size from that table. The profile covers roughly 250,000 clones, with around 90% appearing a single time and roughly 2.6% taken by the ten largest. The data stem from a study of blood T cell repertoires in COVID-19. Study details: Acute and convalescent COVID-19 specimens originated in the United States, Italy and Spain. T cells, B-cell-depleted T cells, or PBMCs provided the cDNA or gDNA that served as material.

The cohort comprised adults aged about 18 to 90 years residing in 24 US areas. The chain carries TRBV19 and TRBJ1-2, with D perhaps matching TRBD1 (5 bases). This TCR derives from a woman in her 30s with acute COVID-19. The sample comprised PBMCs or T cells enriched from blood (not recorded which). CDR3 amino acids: CASSISRAPSGYTF. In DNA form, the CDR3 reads TGTGCCAGTAGTATTTCCAGGGCCCCGAGCGGCTACACCTTC.